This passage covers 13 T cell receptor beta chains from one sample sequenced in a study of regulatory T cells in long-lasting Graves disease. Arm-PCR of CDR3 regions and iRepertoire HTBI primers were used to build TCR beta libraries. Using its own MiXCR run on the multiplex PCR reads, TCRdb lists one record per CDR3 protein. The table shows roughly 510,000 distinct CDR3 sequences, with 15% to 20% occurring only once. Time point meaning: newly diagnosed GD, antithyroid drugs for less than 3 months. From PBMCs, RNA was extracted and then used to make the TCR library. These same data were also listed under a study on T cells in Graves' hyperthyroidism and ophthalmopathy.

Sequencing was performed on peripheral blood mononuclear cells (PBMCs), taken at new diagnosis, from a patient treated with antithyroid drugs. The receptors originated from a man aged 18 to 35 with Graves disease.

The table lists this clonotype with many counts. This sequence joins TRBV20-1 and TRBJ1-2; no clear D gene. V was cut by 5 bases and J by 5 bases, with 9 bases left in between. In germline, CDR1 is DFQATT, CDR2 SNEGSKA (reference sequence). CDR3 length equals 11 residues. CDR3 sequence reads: CSALQEYGYTF. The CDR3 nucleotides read TGCAGTGCTCTGCAGGAGTATGGCTACACCTTC.

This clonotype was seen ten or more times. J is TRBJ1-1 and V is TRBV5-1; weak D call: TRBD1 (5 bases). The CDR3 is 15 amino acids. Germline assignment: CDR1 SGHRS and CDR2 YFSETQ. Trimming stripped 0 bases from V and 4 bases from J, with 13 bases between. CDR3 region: CASSLGSARATEAFF. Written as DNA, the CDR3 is TGCGCCAGCAGCTTGGGATCGGCCAGGGCCACTGAAGCTTTCTTT.

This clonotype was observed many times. CDR3 amino acids: CASSEEAGILDEQFF. Here the CDR3 DNA reads TGTGCCAGCAGTGAAGAGGCAGGGATCCTAGATGAGCAGTTCTTC. The V and J genes are TRBV6-2 or TRBV6-3 and TRBJ2-1; tentative D call: TRBD1 (5 bases). V was shortened by 5 bases and J by 8 bases, with 19 bases between the two germline ends. CDR1 and CDR2 (germline): MNHEY, SVGEGT. This CDR3 is built from 15 residues.

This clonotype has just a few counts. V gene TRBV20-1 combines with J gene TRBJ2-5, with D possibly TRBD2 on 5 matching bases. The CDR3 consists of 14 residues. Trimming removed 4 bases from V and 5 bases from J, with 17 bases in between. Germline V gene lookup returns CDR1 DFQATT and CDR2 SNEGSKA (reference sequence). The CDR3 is CSATPRQPGETQYF. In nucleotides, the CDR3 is TGCAGTGCTACGCCCCGACAACCGGGGGAGACCCAGTACTTC.

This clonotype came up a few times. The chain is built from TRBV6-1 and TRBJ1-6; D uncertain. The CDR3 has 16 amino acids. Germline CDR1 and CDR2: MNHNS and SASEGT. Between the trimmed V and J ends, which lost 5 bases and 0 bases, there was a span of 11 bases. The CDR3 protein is CASSLRPSSYNSPLHF. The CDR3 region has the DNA TGTGCCAGCAGTCTCCGGCCGAGCTCCTATAATTCACCCCTCCACTTT.

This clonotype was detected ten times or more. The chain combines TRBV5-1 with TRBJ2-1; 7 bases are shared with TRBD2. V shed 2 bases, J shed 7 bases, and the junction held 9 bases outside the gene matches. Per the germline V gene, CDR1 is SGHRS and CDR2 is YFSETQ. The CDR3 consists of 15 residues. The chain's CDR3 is CASSFRGGSRNEQFF. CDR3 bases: TGCGCCAGCAGCTTCCGTGGCGGGAGTAGAAATGAGCAGTTCTTC.

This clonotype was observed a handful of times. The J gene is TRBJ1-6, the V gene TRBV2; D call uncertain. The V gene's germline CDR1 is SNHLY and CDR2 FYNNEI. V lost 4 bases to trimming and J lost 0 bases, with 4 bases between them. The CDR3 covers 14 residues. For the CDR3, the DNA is TGTGCCAGCAGTGGGAGCTCCTATAATTCACCCCTCCACTTT. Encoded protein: CASSGSSYNSPLHF. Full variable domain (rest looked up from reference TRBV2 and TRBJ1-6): EPEVTQTPSHQVTQMGQEVILRCVPISNHLYFYWYRQILGQKVEFLVSFYNNEISEKSEIFDDQFSVERPDGSNFTLKIRSTKLEDSAMYFCASSGSSYNSPLHFGNGTRLTVT.

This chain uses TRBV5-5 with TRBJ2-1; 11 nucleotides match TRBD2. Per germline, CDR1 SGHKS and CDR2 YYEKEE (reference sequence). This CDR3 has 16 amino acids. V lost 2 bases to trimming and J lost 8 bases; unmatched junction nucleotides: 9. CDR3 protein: CASSFPGTSGLHEQFF. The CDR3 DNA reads TGTGCCAGCAGCTTCCCCGGGACTAGCGGCCTCCATGAGCAGTTCTTC.

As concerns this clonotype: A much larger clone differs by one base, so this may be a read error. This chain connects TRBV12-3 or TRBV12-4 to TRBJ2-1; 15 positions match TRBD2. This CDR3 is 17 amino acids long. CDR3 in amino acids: CASSQRTSGRVYNERFF. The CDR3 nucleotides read TGTGCCAGCAGTCAACGGACTAGCGGGAGGGTCTACAATGAGCGGTTCTTC.

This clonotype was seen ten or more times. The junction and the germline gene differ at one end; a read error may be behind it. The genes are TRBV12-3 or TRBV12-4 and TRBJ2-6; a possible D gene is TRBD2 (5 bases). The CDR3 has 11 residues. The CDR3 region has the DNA TGTGCCAGCAGCGAAGCCGGGGAGCCCGATTTC. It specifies CASSEAGEPDF.

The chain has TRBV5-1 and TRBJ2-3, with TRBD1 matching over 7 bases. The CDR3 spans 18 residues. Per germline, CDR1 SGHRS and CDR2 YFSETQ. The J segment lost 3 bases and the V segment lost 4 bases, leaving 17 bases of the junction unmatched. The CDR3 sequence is CASSQDRLDRSVTDTQYF. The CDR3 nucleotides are TGCGCCAGCAGCCAGGACAGGTTGGACCGTTCTGTAACAGATACGCAGTATTTT.

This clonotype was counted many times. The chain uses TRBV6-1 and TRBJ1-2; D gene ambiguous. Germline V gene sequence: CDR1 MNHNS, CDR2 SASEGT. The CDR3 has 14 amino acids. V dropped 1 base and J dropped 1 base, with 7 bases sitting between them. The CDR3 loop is CASSEGYSNYGYTF. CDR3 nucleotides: TGTGCCAGCAGTGAAGGTTACAGTAACTATGGCTACACCTTC.

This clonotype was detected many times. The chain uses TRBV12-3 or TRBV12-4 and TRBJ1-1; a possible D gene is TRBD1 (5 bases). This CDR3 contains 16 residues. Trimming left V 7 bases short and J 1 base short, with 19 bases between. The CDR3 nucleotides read TGTGCCAGCACTTCTCCCCAGGGCAGGTCGAACACTGAAGCTTTCTTT. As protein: CASTSPQGRSNTEAFF.